The rows below give T cell receptor beta chains drawn from one sample of a study of early T cells in non-severe SARS-CoV-2 infection. MiXCR was run by TCRdb on the 5' RACE reads, yielding one entry per CDR3 protein. The sample has some 80,000 distinct CDR3 sequences, more than 9% seen once. Specimen: whole blood, collected at baseline. The receptor source for this set is an adult who was a healthcare worker with PCR-confirmed SARS-CoV-2 infection or an uninfected control (not recorded which). The CDR3 runs from the conserved cysteine through the conserved F or W. Fields, in order: J gene, V gene, D gene, clone size, CDR3 DNA, CDR3 protein. The D gene is left open where the match is weak. Size tells how often a clone was seen (once, few, many) or the class of an expanded clone, and some rows leave it out.

TRBJ2-1 TRBV30 - - TGTGCCTGGAGTGTTGGAACTAGTTGGAAAACAATGAGGCAGTTCTTC CAWSVGTSWKTMRQFF
TRBJ2-7 TRBV20-1 - - TGCAGTGCTAGAAAGCCGGGACAAGACTACGAGCAGTACTTC CSARKPGQDYEQYF
TRBJ2-7 TRBV29-1 TRBD2 - TGCAGCGTTAAGACTAGCAGGTACGAGCAGTACTTC CSVKTSRYEQYF
TRBJ1-5 TRBV3-2 - few TGTGCCAGCAGCCAAGATCAGGGAGGAGGTCAGCCCCAGCATTTT CASSQDQGGGQPQHF
TRBJ2-7 TRBV6-2/TRBV6-3 TRBD1 - TGTGCCAGCAGTTATAAGACAGGGACCTACGAGCAGTACTTC CASSYKTGTYEQYF
TRBJ1-2 TRBV28 - many TGTGCCAGCAGCCTAACAGCTTCCCTAAACTATGGCTACACCTTC CASSLTASLNYGYTF
TRBJ2-4 TRBV28 - few TGTGCCAGCAGTCGCCCCGTACGGAGGGTAGCCAAAAACATTCAGTACTTC CASSRPVRRVAKNIQYF
TRBJ2-7 TRBV5-4 TRBD2 few TGTGCCAGCAGCTTGGGGCTAGCGGCTTACTACGAGCAGTACTTC CASSLGLAAYYEQYF
TRBJ2-3 TRBV12-3/TRBV12-4 - many TGTGCCAGCAGTTTGATGGTTCTAGGCTTTACAGATACGCAGTATTTT CASSLMVLGFTDTQYF
TRBJ2-7 TRBV7-6 TRBD2 - TGTGCCAGCAGCTTAGCCCTAGCGGGTTTTTTTGAGCAGTACTTC CASSLALAGFFEQYF
TRBJ1-5 TRBV28 TRBD1 many TGTGCCAGCAGTACCGGGACAGGGATGGGCAATCAGCCCCAGCATTTT CASSTGTGMGNQPQHF
TRBJ2-5 TRBV4-1 - - TGCGCCAGCAGCCAAGGGCAGACAGGCGCCGCCCAAGAGACCCAGTACTTC CASSQGQTGAAQETQYF
TRBJ1-5 TRBV27 - many TGTGCCAGCAGTTTACTGGCAGCGAGCAATCAGCCCCAGCATTTT CASSLLAASNQPQHF
TRBJ1-6 TRBV27 - - TGTGCCAGCAGTTTCCAGTTCAATTCACCCCTCCACTTT CASSFQFNSPLHF
TRBJ2-5 TRBV10-2 TRBD1 few TGCGCCAGCAGTGAGTCGACTCTGGGGACAGCATCCTACTTC CASSESTLGTASYF
TRBJ2-7 TRBV12-3/TRBV12-4 - - TGTGCCAGCAGTTCCGGACCCCGGAACGAGCAGTACTTC CASSSGPRNEQYF
TRBJ2-1 TRBV27 - few TGTGCCAGCAGTATCAGCCACAATGAGCAGTTCTTC CASSISHNEQFF
TRBJ2-6 TRBV11-3 - - TGTGCCAGCAGCCACCTCTTGGGGGAGTGGGCGTCTGGGGCCAACGTCCTGACTTTC CASSHLLGEWASGANVLTF
TRBJ2-5 TRBV29-1 - - TGCAGCGTTGAGGGGGGATGGGGCAGGCGAGAGACCCAGTACTTC CSVEGGWGRRETQYF
TRBJ2-3 TRBV14 - few TGTGCCAGCAGCCAGGCGGATACGCAGTATTTT CASSQADTQYF
TRBJ1-5 TRBV20-1 TRBD1 few TGCAGTGCACGCGGAAGACAGGGTCAGCCCCAGCATTTT CSARGRQGQPQHF
TRBJ1-4 TRBV24-1 - few TGTGCCACCTCGTCGGGGGAAATGGATGAAAAACTGTTTTTT CATSSGEMDEKLFF
TRBJ2-2 TRBV29-1 - few TGCAGCGTTTCGGAGATTCTCGGGGAGCTGTTTTTT CSVSEILGELFF